This T cell receptor beta chain was retrieved from a study of T cells in Graves' hyperthyroidism and ophthalmopathy. RNA transcripts yielded amplified TCR beta CDR3 regions. The TCR CDR3 was amplified in a first-round RT-PCR using the HTBI primer set. TCRdb used MiXCR to reprocess the multiplex PCR reads, holding one entry per CDR3 protein. The sample lists a few hundred thousand distinct CDR3 sequences, about 20% occurring once. PBMCs stemmed from 10 ml fresh peripheral blood. CDR1 is DFQATT and CDR2 is SNEGSKA in the germline V gene (reference sequence). The CDR3 runs to 11 residues. V gave up 4 bases and J gave up 6 bases; unmatched junction bases: 2.

Material: blood. The chain has TRBV20-1 and TRBJ1-2; 7 bases match TRBD1. This receptor was identified in a woman aged 45-60 years with Graves' hyperthyroidism. The CDR3 DNA reads as TGCAGTGCTACGGACAGGAATGGCTACACCTTC. Its protein is CSATDRNGYTF.